The rows below give T cell receptor beta chains drawn from one sample of a study of blood T cell repertoires in COVID-19. This table comes from immunoSEQ multiplex PCR, and its TCRdb copy is limited to in-frame clones, with some not included. Among 35,000 to 45,000 clones listed, 70% to 90% were seen once. Sequenced material: peripheral blood. The origin of the receptors is a human donor in a cohort sampled during active COVID-19. The CDR3 runs from the conserved cysteine through the conserved F or W. D genes are given only for firm matches. Size is omitted from some rows. Given values are once, few, many or a class for expanded clones.

len	abundance	v_gene	j_gene	d_gene	CDR3nt	CDR3aa
12	.	TRBV25-1	TRBJ2-3	.	TGTGCCAGCAGAAATCAGTACGATACGCAGTATTTT	CASRNQYDTQYF
14	.	TRBV18	TRBJ2-2	.	TGTGCCAGCTCTACGGTAGGGGTCACCGGGGAGCTGTTTTTT	CASSTVGVTGELFF
16	once	TRBV19	TRBJ2-7	.	TGTGCCAGTAGGAGGATCGGGGTGGGCGCCGATTACGAGCAGTACTTC	CASRRIGVGADYEQYF
16	.	TRBV6-1	TRBJ2-7	TRBD2	TGTGCCAGCAGTGAGCGAGCGGGGGGGGTCCGTTACGAGCAGTACTTC	CASSERAGGVRYEQYF
14	.	TRBV5-1	TRBJ1-2	TRBD1	TGCGCCAGCAGCTGGACAGGGGACGACTATGGCTACACCTTC	CASSWTGDDYGYTF
15	once	TRBV10-1	TRBJ2-1	.	TGCGCCAGCAGTGAGGGAGGGGGCGCGTCAAATGAGCAGTTCTTC	CASSEGGGASNEQFF
13	.	TRBV10-3	TRBJ1-6	.	TGTGCCACCCGACTCCCGTTTAATTCACCCCTCCACTTT	CATRLPFNSPLHF
11	.	TRBV5-1	TRBJ2-5	.	TGCGCCAGCAGCTTTAAAGAGACCCAGTACTTC	CASSFKETQYF
14	.	TRBV6-2/TRBV6-3	TRBJ2-5	.	TGTGCCAGCAGTTTCGCCAGGGGTCAAGAGACCCAGTACTTC	CASSFARGQETQYF
11	.	TRBV2	TRBJ1-4	.	TGTGCCAGCAGCCCCGATGAAAAACTGTTTTTT	CASSPDEKLFF
15	.	TRBV5-4	TRBJ2-1	TRBD1	TGTGCCAGCAGCCGGGACAGGGCTCCCTACAATGAGCAGTTCTTC	CASSRDRAPYNEQFF
16	.	TRBV28	TRBJ2-5	TRBD2	TGTGCCAGCAGGGCGGGCCAGCGGGGGGTTAGGGAGACCCAGTACTTC	CASRAGQRGVRETQYF
14	.	TRBV18	TRBJ1-3	.	TGTGCCAGCTCACCACCAGGGGCCGGAAACACCATATATTTT	CASSPPGAGNTIYF
14	.	TRBV7-6	TRBJ1-1	.	TGTGCCAGCAGCTTAGGGGGACAAAACACTGAAGCTTTCTTT	CASSLGGQNTEAFF
14	.	TRBV27	TRBJ2-1	TRBD1	TGTGCCAGCAGTTTAGCCGGGACAGGGAACGAGCAGTTCTTC	CASSLAGTGNEQFF
16	.	TRBV6-6	TRBJ2-2	TRBD2	TGTGCCAGCCACCGGGGGGGCGCGTCTATCACCGGGGAGCTGTTTTTT	CASHRGGASITGELFF
15	.	TRBV6-1	TRBJ2-5	.	TGTGCCAGCAGTGATCGGCCGAGGCCTCGGGAGACCCAGTACTTC	CASSDRPRPRETQYF
14	.	TRBV18	TRBJ1-2	.	TGTGCCAGCTCACCCCCCAAGGCGGCTAATGGCTACACCTTC	CASSPPKAANGYTF
17	.	TRBV14	TRBJ2-7	TRBD1	TGTGCCAGCAGCCAAAAGGACAGGGGGCAAGTTGGCTACGAGCAGTACTTC	CASSQKDRGQVGYEQYF
15	.	TRBV10-3	TRBJ1-3	TRBD1	TGTGCCATCAGTGGGACAGGGGGCTCAGGAAACACCATATATTTT	CAISGTGGSGNTIYF
12	.	TRBV19	TRBJ1-1	.	TGTGCCAGTAGTATAGGACTTGGGGAAGCTTTCTTT	CASSIGLGEAFF
14	.	TRBV6-1	TRBJ1-1	.	TGTGCCAGCAGTGAAGAGGCAGGAATCACTGAAGCTTTCTTT	CASSEEAGITEAFF
17	.	TRBV29-1	TRBJ2-3	TRBD2	TGCAGCGTTGAAGGGACTAGCGGGGGCCCAAGCACAGATACGCAGTATTTT	CSVEGTSGGPSTDTQYF
14	.	TRBV5-1	TRBJ2-5	TRBD1	TGCGCCAGCAGCTTGGGACAGGGCGGCGAGACCCAGTACTTC	CASSLGQGGETQYF
14	.	TRBV7-9	TRBJ2-7	TRBD1	TGTGCCAGCAGCGGTACGACAGGGGGCGGCGAGCAGTACTTC	CASSGTTGGGEQYF
15	.	TRBV30	TRBJ1-6	.	TGTGCCTGGAGACTCAGGGGAGCGGGAAATTCACCCCTCCACTTT	CAWRLRGAGNSPLHF
12	.	TRBV5-6	TRBJ2-7	.	TGTGCCAGCAGCCAGGACAGCTACGAGCAGTACTTC	CASSQDSYEQYF
15	.	TRBV5-1	TRBJ2-7	.	TGCGCCAGCAGCTTTGATCCGGGAGCGGTAAACGAGCAGTACTTC	CASSFDPGAVNEQYF
11	.	TRBV20-1	TRBJ2-1	.	TGCAGTGCCCATGGGAGCAATGAGCAGTTCTTC	CSAHGSNEQFF
13	.	TRBV7-9	TRBJ2-1	.	TGTGCCAGCAGCATGACAGGTAGCGATGAGCAGTTCTTC	CASSMTGSDEQFF
15	.	TRBV7-9	TRBJ2-1	.	TGTGCCAGCAGCCGGGGGTCCGGTGCCTACAATGAGCAGTTCTTC	CASSRGSGAYNEQFF
16	.	TRBV2	TRBJ2-1	TRBD2	TGTGCCAGCAACGGGGGAATAGCGGGGCCACCTAATGAGCAGTTCTTC	CASNGGIAGPPNEQFF
11	.	TRBV29-1	TRBJ2-1	.	TGCAGCATAGACAAGAGGGATGAGCAGTTCTTC	CSIDKRDEQFF
15	few	TRBV5-1	TRBJ1-5	TRBD1	TGCGCCAGCAGCTTTTCCGGGACAGGGCCTCAGCCCCAGCATTTT	CASSFSGTGPQPQHF
15	.	TRBV4-1	TRBJ1-1	.	TGCGCCAGCAGCCTCTCAGGTTCGGGGGACACTGAAGCTTTCTTT	CASSLSGSGDTEAFF
13	.	TRBV5-1	TRBJ2-7	.	TGCGCCAGCAGCGTAGAATCTCTATACGAGCAGTACTTC	CASSVESLYEQYF
16	.	TRBV18	TRBJ2-5	TRBD1	TGTGCCAGCTCACCAAGAGCCGGACAGGGAGGAGAGACCCAGTACTTC	CASSPRAGQGGETQYF
13	.	TRBV3-1/TRBV3-2	TRBJ2-3	.	TGTGCCAGCAGCCCCGGGGGGCGGGATACGCAGTATTTT	CASSPGGRDTQYF
13	.	TRBV7-6	TRBJ1-1	TRBD1	TGTGCCAGCAGCTCTATGGGACAGGTTGAAGCTTTCTTT	CASSSMGQVEAFF
14	.	TRBV7-3	TRBJ2-2	TRBD2	TGTGCCAGCAGTTCCGGGGGGGACACCGGGGAGCTGTTTTTT	CASSSGGDTGELFF